A single TCR delta chain is shown here with its context. Its antigen has not been determined. A single base is all that separates this from a far larger clone, so a read error is likely. Other DNA sequences within the sample encode an identical CDR3. The CDR3, cysteine through phenylalanine, is 20 amino acids long. Only CDR3 DNA is held: 60 bases, read in frame from base 1. Trimming removed 3 bases from V and 4 bases from J; the gene matches leave 24 bases unexplained. CDR1 and CDR2 are drawn from the germline V gene: GEAIGNYY, EKD. Receptor amplification or capture employed multiplex PCR. A 32-plex assay with primers for all 8 TRDV and 4 TRDJ genes covering the CDR3 was used to amplify genomic DNA. A 12-nucleotide UMI was introduced during around 3 barcoding PCR cycles, after which a second PCR was performed with Illumina adapter primers. Libraries were purified with AMPure XP beads and quality-checked on a Fragment Analyzer with the HS NGS Fragment kit. Sequencing used an Illumina MiniSeq mid-output kit with around 21% PhiX and 150 cycles of paired-end reads. Processing in the source paper ran as follows. MIGEC version 1.2.9 was used to process the reads, grouping reads by UMI and building error-corrected consensus sequences. For post-processing, modified scripts from VDJtools version 1.2.1 were used together with the tcR R package. TCRdb processed the public reads again with the CATT caller, after which rows with matching DNA were combined. For this entry, the V and J calls and clone size follow TCRdb and not the study's own pipeline. This sample lists about 4,700 delta-chain clones; over 10% were detected once. 50% to 55% of the sample rests with the top ten.

These data belong to a study of DNA immune sequencing with unique molecular identifiers (dated by TCRdb to 2020 to 2022). Regarding the study in general: Immunomagnetic cell separation was used to enrich gammadelta T cells from buffy coats, and the genomic DNA of the enriched gammadelta T cells was sequenced. An ultrasensitive DNA-based TRD repertoire sequencing method using PCR-introduced unique molecular identifiers was developed and validated in the study. All donors were healthy people, and some ten of the donors were profiled using sorted gammadelta T cells from peripheral blood. To compare enriched with non-enriched material, roughly 0.1 ug of enriched gammadelta T-cell DNA and 0.95 to 1 ug of non-enriched PBMC DNA were sequenced. Validation of the method was performed on synthetic reference molecules and on blood samples from healthy individuals. Fluorescence-activated cell sorting was used to enrich gammadelta T cells from the PBMC of 10 or so healthy individuals. Findings and caveats that apply to the study as a whole: Among clonotypes in healthy donors, the most frequent TRD rearrangement was TRDV2 paired with TRDJ1. Healthy donors differed in TRD repertoire diversity, and several donors were highly oligoclonal, meaning the top 5 clonotypes made up more than half of productive molecules. The primer-based approach cannot detect novel TRD sequences that are not targeted by the primers.

The sequence is built from TRDV2 and TRDJ1, with 8 bases matching TRDD2. The sequence was collected from a human donor in good health. The sequenced sample was gamma-delta T cells enriched from blood buffy coat, or unenriched PBMCs (not recorded which). The nucleotides are TGTGCCTGTGACGCTCTTCCTACGTCTCTGGGAATAAAGGGAATCGATAAACTCATCTTT. This translates into CACDALPTSLGIKGIDKLIF.